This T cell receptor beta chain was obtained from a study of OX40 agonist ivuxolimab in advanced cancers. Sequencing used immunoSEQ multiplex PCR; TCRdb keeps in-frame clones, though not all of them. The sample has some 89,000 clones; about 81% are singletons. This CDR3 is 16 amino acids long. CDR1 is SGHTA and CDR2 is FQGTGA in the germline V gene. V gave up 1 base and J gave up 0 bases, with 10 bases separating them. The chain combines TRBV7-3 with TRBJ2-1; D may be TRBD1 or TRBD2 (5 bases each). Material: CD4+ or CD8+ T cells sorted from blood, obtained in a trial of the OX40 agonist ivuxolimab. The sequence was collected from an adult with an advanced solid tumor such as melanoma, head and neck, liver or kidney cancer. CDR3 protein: CASSLRGSSSYNEQFF. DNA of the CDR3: TGTGCCAGCAGCTTAAGGGGGTCGAGCTCCTACAATGAGCAGTTCTTC.